This paragraph reports one T cell receptor beta chain. CDR3 length: 15 amino acids. V lost 5 bases and J lost 7, with 20 bases in between. Looked up from germline, CDR1 is SEHNR and CDR2 is FQNEAQ (reference sequence). TCRdb's table, derived via immunoSEQ multiplex PCR, lists solely in-frame clones and lacks some. The sample lists around 550,000 clones, 85% to 95% occurring once. The sample is drawn from a study of shared clonotypes between healthy human individuals. Selected positively for CCR7 and CD45RO-negative, naive CD8 cells excluded terminally differentiated effector memory CD45RA+ cells. The chain is built from TRBV7-9 and TRBJ1-1; a weak D match, TRBD1 (5 bases). Material for sequencing was naive CD8+ T cells sorted from blood. The source is a woman in her twenties or thirties in good health. The CDR3 DNA reads TGTGCCAGCAGCCCCCGGGACGCCTATTTCCATGAAGCTTTCTTT. The encoded protein is CASSPRDAYFHEAFF.